Detailed here is one T cell receptor (beta chain). The CDR3 has 10 residues. Trimming pared 10 bases from V and 2 bases from J, leaving 6 bases between. Germline values: CDR1 MNHNS, CDR2 SASEGT. These data belong to a study of radiotherapy plus CTLA-4 blockade in lung cancer. The protocol was immunoSEQ multiplex PCR, while the TCRdb copy is restricted to in-frame clones and leaves out a portion. The sample carries about 48,000 clones, 70% to 90% recorded once. The chain uses TRBV6-1 and TRBJ2-7; D not resolved. The material sequenced was peripheral blood, taken from a patient treated with radiotherapy plus ipilimumab. The TCR comes from a human donor with non-small cell lung cancer that progressed on radiotherapy plus ipilimumab. Some clones in this sample may be carry-over from other donors' samples. The CDR3 DNA is TGTGCCACCCTAACCTACGAGCAGTACTTC. Translated, it gives CATLTYEQYF.